Following are 14 T cell receptor beta chains from one sample sequenced in a study of identical twins (dated by TCRdb to about 2016). The library was obtained by 5' RACE. The sample was run on an Illumina HiSeq 2000. TCRdb reran the public reads through fastp at Q25 and MiXCR, keeping productive beta chains. Under each unique CDR3 protein, matching rows form one entry showing the most common genes and DNA. The sample data list about 730,000 distinct CDR3 sequences, and around 20% of these were observed just once. 4.3% of the sample is taken by the ten largest. The sample also formed part of further work on T cells expressing NK-cell markers.

The material sequenced was PBMCs. These receptors were collected from a woman aged 18-29 years in good health.

The genes are TRBV5-1 and TRBJ2-3; the D gene is possibly TRBD2 (5 bases). The CDR3 runs to 13 residues. Per the germline V gene, CDR1 is SGHRS and CDR2 is YFSETQ. The V gene lost 4 bases and the J gene lost 5 bases, with 11 bases spanning the gap. The CDR3 loop reads CASSIDGIDTQYF. DNA for the CDR3: TGCGCCAGCAGCATCGACGGGATAGATACGCAGTATTTT.

Written as DNA, the CDR3 is TGTGCCTGGAGTCTCCTGGAGACCCAGTACTTC. Translation gives CAWSLLETQYF. V usage is TRBV30 and J usage is TRBJ2-5; D remains ambiguous. The CDR3 contains 11 residues. The V gene's germline CDR1 is GTSNPN and CDR2 SVGIG (reference sequence). The V and J ends lost 2 bases and 5 bases respectively, with 6 bases between them.

This clonotype was seen only a few times. This chain uses TRBV29-1 with TRBJ2-5; 8 positions agree with TRBD1. Trimming took 6 bases from V and 3 from J; bases not matched to a gene: 6. Germline V gene data show CDR1 as SQVTM and CDR2 as ANQGSEA. This CDR3 comprises 13 residues. Here the CDR3 reads CSVARTGKETQYF. CDR3 nucleotides: TGCAGCGTGGCCAGGACAGGGAAAGAGACCCAGTACTTC.

This clonotype was picked up a small number of times. The genes are TRBV6-5 and TRBJ1-1, with TRBD1 matching 9 bases. Germline trimming cut 4 bases from V and 4 bases from J; bases unmatched to any gene: 4. The CDR3 covers 14 residues. Germline CDR1 MNHEY, CDR2 SVGAGI. CDR3 in DNA: TGTGCCAGCAGTTGGGACAGGGAGGCCACTGAAGCTTTCTTT. Amino acids: CASSWDREATEAFF.

In this sample, this clonotype turned up many times. The chain has TRBV12-3 or TRBV12-4 and TRBJ1-2; tentatively, D is TRBD1 (5 bases). This CDR3 contains 14 residues. Trimming pared 6 bases from V and 4 bases from J, leaving 15 bases between. The chain's CDR3 is CASSLTGAGYGYTF. CDR3 bases: TGTGCCAGCAGCTTAACCGGGGCGGGCTATGGCTACACCTTC.

The chain links TRBV7-2 to TRBJ1-2, with no clear D. Deletions cut 4 bases from V and 6 bases from J, with 9 bases between. Germline CDR1 is SGHTA and CDR2 is FQGNSA. The CDR3 has 12 residues. CDR3 in amino acids: CASSSSHDGYTF. The DNA for the CDR3 is TGTGCCAGCAGCTCAAGTCACGATGGCTACACCTTC.

This clonotype has a handful of counts. This rearrangement joins TRBV12-3 or TRBV12-4 to TRBJ2-5; TRBD2 matches 8 bases. V shed 6 bases, J shed 2 bases, and the junction held 5 bases outside the gene matches. This CDR3 region has 14 residues. CDR3 nucleotide sequence: TGTGCCAGCAGCCATCCGGGGGGGCAAGAGACCCAGTACTTC. The encoded protein is CASSHPGGQETQYF.

This clonotype was recorded a few times. The chain couples TRBV29-1 to TRBJ2-5; maybe TRBD2 (6 bases). CDR1 and CDR2 (germline): SQVTM, ANQGSEA. The CDR3 is 12 amino acids. V lost 0 bases, J lost 7 bases, and 9 bases lay in between. In DNA, the CDR3 is TGCAGCGTTGAAGATAGAGCGGGGACCCAGTACTTC. Its protein is CSVEDRAGTQYF.

The table lists this clonotype with a few counts. The chain carries TRBV12-3 or TRBV12-4 and TRBJ2-6; D call uncertain. This CDR3 region has 16 residues. The V and J ends lost 6 bases and 1 base respectively, with 13 bases between them. The CDR3 reads CASSEGLGSGANVLTF. The CDR3, as DNA: TGTGCCAGCAGCGAAGGGTTAGGGTCTGGGGCCAACGTCCTGACTTTC.

This clonotype has a handful of counts. The chain is built from TRBV12-3 or TRBV12-4 and TRBJ2-7; D perhaps matches TRBD1 (5 bases). This CDR3 is built from 14 residues. Trimming cost V 6 bases and J 2 bases, with 14 bases left between them. CDR3 region: CASSEEKGTYEQYF. CDR3 bases: TGTGCCAGCAGCGAGGAGAAGGGGACCTACGAGCAGTACTTC.

This clonotype appeared a few times. The CDR3 is CASSLGRAYSTEAFF. The CDR3 DNA reads as TGTGCCAGCAGCTTGGGCCGAGCTTATAGCACTGAAGCTTTCTTT. The chain links TRBV5-5 to TRBJ1-1; D gene ambiguous. V lost 0 bases to trimming and J lost 4 bases, with 13 bases between them. CDR3 length: 15 amino acids. Looked up from germline, CDR1 is SGHKS and CDR2 is YYEKEE (reference sequence).

This sequence joins TRBV20-1 and TRBJ1-6; D uncertain. The V and J ends lost 4 bases and 5 bases respectively, with 12 bases between them. Germline values: CDR1 DFQATT, CDR2 SNEGSKA (reference sequence). The CDR3 sequence is 14 residues long. CDR3 amino acids: CSAKAPRHNSPLHF. The DNA for the CDR3 is TGCAGTGCTAAGGCTCCGCGCCATAATTCACCCCTCCACTTT.

The genes are TRBV3-1 and TRBJ2-3; no clear D gene. The CDR3 has 12 amino acids. Between the trimmed V and J ends, which lost 7 bases and 1 base, there was a span of 6 bases. Germline loops: CDR1 LGHDT, CDR2 YNNKEL (reference sequence). The CDR3 loop reads CASTVGTDTQYF. The DNA for the CDR3 is TGTGCCAGCACCGTGGGCACAGATACGCAGTATTTT.

This clonotype was detected a few times. The gene calls are TRBV20-1 and TRBJ1-5; D is unclear. The CDR3 has 16 amino acids. Germline assignment: CDR1 DFQATT and CDR2 SNEGSKA (reference sequence). V gave up 2 bases and J gave up 2 bases, with 16 bases separating them. The chain's CDR3 is CSARIGGSEGNQPQHF. CDR3 DNA: TGCAGTGCTAGAATAGGAGGCTCCGAGGGCAATCAGCCCCAGCATTTT.